A selection of T cell receptor beta chains follows, all from one sample in a study of T-cell memory formation after mild COVID-19. TCRdb reanalysed the 5' RACE reads using MiXCR and keeps one entry per CDR3 protein. Altogether tens of thousands of distinct CDR3 sequences are present, around a quarter being singletons, with the ten largest covering roughly 41%. The sample was PBMCs or a T cell subset sorted from them (not recorded which). These receptors all stem from a man aged 18 to 30 who had mild COVID-19 (a few samples of this study predate the infection). Cell type and time point are not known. CDR3s include the opening cysteine and the closing phenylalanine or tryptophan. A D gene is named only where the DNA matches it firmly. A clone size is listed for some rows: how often the clone was seen (once, few, many), or a class if it is expanded.

CDR3nt	CDR3aa	v_gene	j_gene	d_gene	abundance
TGCGCCAGCAGCCAGGCCTCGAACACTGAAGCTTTCTTT	CASSQASNTEAFF	TRBV4-1	TRBJ1-1	-	-
TGTGCCAGCAGCTTAGCCCCTGGGGGGCAAGAGACCCAGTACTTC	CASSLAPGGQETQYF	TRBV11-2	TRBJ2-5	-	-
TGTGCCAGCAGTTTCGCTACCACAGATACGCAGTATTTT	CASSFATTDTQYF	TRBV12-3/TRBV12-4	TRBJ2-3	-	-
TGTGCCAGCAGCTTAGATGAGGACAGCATAGTCTTC	CASSLDEDSIVF	TRBV7-9	TRBJ1-2	-	-
TGCAGTGCTAGTCTTCCAGATCCGGAGACCCAGTACTTC	CSASLPDPETQYF	TRBV20-1	TRBJ2-5	-	many
TGTGCCAGCAGCCAAGCTAGAATAGGAGGATATGGCTACACCTTC	CASSQARIGGYGYTF	TRBV3-1	TRBJ1-2	-	-
TGTGCCAGCAGCCGACGACAGGAGAATAATGAAAAACTGTTTTTT	CASSRRQENNEKLFF	TRBV7-9	TRBJ1-4	-	-
TGTGCCAGCAGTGATGATGGCATGAACACTGAAGCTTTCTTT	CASSDDGMNTEAFF	TRBV2	TRBJ1-1	-	-
TGTGCCAGCAGCTTTCTCTCGTTGGCCTCAGAGACCCAGTACTTC	CASSFLSLASETQYF	TRBV7-9	TRBJ2-5	-	many
TGTGCCAGCAGCCAGGGATTTGGCACTGAAGCTTTCTTT	CASSQGFGTEAFF	TRBV7-6	TRBJ1-1	-	-
TGTGCCAGCAGCTTAGACAGGAGCTACACCTTC	CASSLDRSYTF	TRBV7-9	TRBJ1-2	-	-
TGTGCCAGCAGTGTCAATTCACCTAGCGGGGGGAATGAGCAGTTCTTC	CASSVNSPSGGNEQFF	TRBV28	TRBJ2-1	TRBD2	many
TGTTCCAGCAGCCAAGAGCTGTACCCCACAGATACGCAGTATTTT	CSSSQELYPTDTQYF	TRBV4-2	TRBJ2-3	-	-
TGTGCCAGCAGCCCTAGCGGGGGGGCCACAGATACGCAGTATTTT	CASSPSGGATDTQYF	TRBV3-1	TRBJ2-3	TRBD2	many
TGTGCCAGCAGTGAAGCCCCAGGGAACACTGAAGCTTTCTTT	CASSEAPGNTEAFF	TRBV2	TRBJ1-1	-	few
TGCGCCAGCAGCTACCTGGGACAGGGGGCGCGTGAGCAGTACTTC	CASSYLGQGAREQYF	TRBV5-1	TRBJ2-7	TRBD1	-
TGTGCCAGCAGCTATACTAGCGGGGGCCCCTACAATGAGCAGTTCTTC	CASSYTSGGPYNEQFF	TRBV5-5	TRBJ2-1	TRBD2	-
TGTGCCAGCAGAAAGGGACAGGGCCCACCCCTCCACTTT	CASRKGQGPPLHF	TRBV6-5	TRBJ1-6	TRBD1	once
TGTGCCAGCAGTTACGGGGGAAGTCAGCCCCAGCATTTT	CASSYGGSQPQHF	TRBV6-5	TRBJ1-5	-	-
TGTGCCAGCAGCTTAGGAGGTCCCAATGAGCAGTTCTTC	CASSLGGPNEQFF	TRBV7-9	TRBJ2-1	-	few
TGTGCCAGCAGCTTGCAAGCGGGGGCTGTGAGCACAGATACGCAGTATTTT	CASSLQAGAVSTDTQYF	TRBV5-5	TRBJ2-3	TRBD2	-
TGTGCCAGCAGTTGGGCCAGGGGGTTGGAAACTGAAGCTTTCTTT	CASSWARGLETEAFF	TRBV6-5	TRBJ1-1	TRBD1	few
TGTGCCAGCAGTTTCTTTCTTAGCGGGGTAAGCACAGATACGCAGTATTTT	CASSFFLSGVSTDTQYF	TRBV12-3/TRBV12-4	TRBJ2-3	TRBD2	-
TGCGCCAGCCTAAACCCCGGGTCAGGTAATGAAAAACTGTTTTTT	CASLNPGSGNEKLFF	TRBV4-1	TRBJ1-4	-	many
TGTGCCAGCAGCTTACTAATGACAGATAAGACACCTGGCTACACCTTC	CASSLLMTDKTPGYTF	TRBV7-9	TRBJ1-2	-	-
TGTGCCAGCAGTTACTCGACAGGGTTCACAGATACGCAGTATTTT	CASSYSTGFTDTQYF	TRBV6-5	TRBJ2-3	TRBD1	few
TGTGCCATCAGTCGGACGGGGCAAGAGACCCAGTACTTC	CAISRTGQETQYF	TRBV10-3	TRBJ2-5	-	few
TGTGCCAGCAGTTACAGGGGAGGAAATCAGCCCCAGCATTTT	CASSYRGGNQPQHF	TRBV27	TRBJ1-5	TRBD1	-
TGTGCCAGTAGTACCCGAGGACAGGGGGAGCTGTTTTTT	CASSTRGQGELFF	TRBV19	TRBJ2-2	-	-
TGTGCCAGCAGCCAAGAGGCAGGGGTAGCCAAAAACATTCAGTACTTC	CASSQEAGVAKNIQYF	TRBV3-1	TRBJ2-4	-	few
TGTGCCAGCAGCCTAAACACCGGGGAGCTGTTTTTT	CASSLNTGELFF	TRBV11-2	TRBJ2-2	-	many
TGTGCCAGCAACCTGGGGATTTACGAGCAGTACTTC	CASNLGIYEQYF	TRBV6-2/TRBV6-3	TRBJ2-7	-	-
TGTGCCAGCTCACCACCCCACAGGGAGCTGTTTTTT	CASSPPHRELFF	TRBV18	TRBJ2-2	-	-
TGCGCCAGCAGCCCCACCGGGGCCTATAATTCACCCCTCCACTTT	CASSPTGAYNSPLHF	TRBV4-3	TRBJ1-6	-	-
TGTGCCAGCAGAGAACTGGGGAACACTGAAGCTTTCTTT	CASRELGNTEAFF	TRBV7-6	TRBJ1-1	-	-
TGTGCCAGCACCCAATCTCGACAGGGAGTAGCCAAAAACATTCAGTACTTC	CASTQSRQGVAKNIQYF	TRBV12-3/TRBV12-4	TRBJ2-4	TRBD1	-
TGTGCCACCAGCAGAGATCTGGCGGGGCCGAACACCGGGGAGCTGTTTTTT	CATSRDLAGPNTGELFF	TRBV15	TRBJ2-2	-	few
TGTGCCAGCAGCTTAGTCCCTGGGACAGGGGGAGTCGACATTCAGTACTTC	CASSLVPGTGGVDIQYF	TRBV11-2	TRBJ2-4	TRBD1	-
TGTGCCATCAGTGACCCGACAGCTACCCTAATTCCCAATTCGGCCCTCCACTTT	CAISDPTATLIPNSALHF	TRBV10-3	TRBJ1-6	-	many
TGTGCCAGCAGCTGGGGGGCCGGGACAGGTCGGGCCGAGCAGTACTTC	CASSWGAGTGRAEQYF	TRBV5-8	TRBJ2-7	TRBD1	-
TGTGCCAGCAAAGGAGGGAACACCGGGGAGCTGTTTTTT	CASKGGNTGELFF	TRBV7-3	TRBJ2-2	-	few
TGCGCCAGCAGCCAAGTCGGGACAGGGAGGCATGAGCAGTTCTTC	CASSQVGTGRHEQFF	TRBV4-3	TRBJ2-1	TRBD1	few
TGCGCCAGCAGCCAAGATACAACAGTCTGGAACGAGCAGTACTTC	CASSQDTTVWNEQYF	TRBV4-3	TRBJ2-7	-	-
TGTGCCAGCAGCACTGGGCAGGGCCGGCAATCTTTCTTT	CASSTGQGRQSFF	TRBV9	TRBJ1-1	-	-
TGTGCCAGCAGCTTAGTTGGGGGACAGGGGGCAAATCAGCCCCAGCATTTT	CASSLVGGQGANQPQHF	TRBV7-6	TRBJ1-5	TRBD1	-
TGTGCCAGCAGCTTAGAAGGTCGCACCATATATTTT	CASSLEGRTIYF	TRBV11-2	TRBJ1-3	-	-